This T cell receptor beta chain stems from a study of cytomegalovirus exposure and HLA in healthy donors. The PCR was carried out with 60 Vbeta primers and 13 Jbeta primers. Libraries were prepared by immunoSEQ multiplex PCR; TCRdb keeps only in-frame clonotypes and omits some of them. The sample holds around 150,000 clones, 75% to 85% seen once. The sequence came from a man aged 50 to 60 in good health and CMV-seropositive. Sequencing used PBMCs.

The CDR3 protein is CASSQPDSYGYTF. Written as DNA, the CDR3 is TGTGCCAGCAGCCAGCCCGACAGCTATGGCTACACCTTC. This chain connects TRBV14 to TRBJ1-2; possible D gene TRBD1, 5 bases. V lost 3 bases, J lost 4 bases, and 9 bases lay in between. The CDR3 has 13 amino acids. From germline, CDR1 is SGHDN and CDR2 FVKESK.